This TCR beta chain appears in the sequencing data of a study of siplizumab effects on memory and regulatory T cells. Comment on this clone: The antigen is undetermined.

Clones were read by immunoSEQ multiplex PCR, and TCRdb kept only the in-frame ones, dropping some. Here the sample spans over 65,000 clones, about 95% being singletons. Trimming removed 1 base from V and 6 bases from J, with 13 bases in between. There are 15 residues in the CDR3. Per the germline V gene, CDR1 is MDHEN and CDR2 is SYDVKM. The study, taken as a whole, reports: Proliferating clones, CD4+ or CD8+, lacked an assignable naive or memory phenotype in roughly 80-96% of cases.

This sequence was found in a human donor in good health. Sequencing was performed on CD8+ T cells sorted from blood. The gene calls are TRBV28 and TRBJ1-5, with D perhaps matching TRBD1 (5 bases). CDR3 sequence (DNA): TGTGCCAGCAGTTTATTGGACACGACAAGTCAGCCCCAGCATTTT. Translated: CASSLLDTTSQPQHF. The entire variable domain, with the rest obtained from reference TRBV28 and TRBJ1-5, is as follows: DVKVTQSSRYLVKRTGEKVFLECVQDMDHENMFWYRQDPGLGLRLIYFSYDVKMKEKGDIPEGYSVSREKKERFSLILESASTNQTSMYLCASSLLDTTSQPQHFGDGTRLSIL.